These 28 T cell receptor beta chains originate from one sample sequenced in a study of T cell repertoires in cytomegalovirus infection (dated 2019 in TCRdb). The instrument given in TCRdb is Illumina HiSeq 1500. Clones were called with MiXCR by TCRdb after fastp trimmed the public reads at Q25, and only in-frame beta chains were retained. Identical CDR3 protein sequences are pooled into one entry, listed with their most common genes and DNA. The sample table lists 350,000 to 500,000 distinct CDR3 sequences, roughly 30% of them with a count of one. The ten largest clones represent roughly 15% of the sample. Sequences were obtained from PBMCs. These receptors came from a human donor in good health (CMV status not recorded). Some clones in this sample may be carry-over from other donors' samples.

In DNA, the CDR3 is TGCGCCAGCAGCCAAGCCCTGGGACAGGCCCGAATACTAAGCACCGGGGAGCTGTTTTTT. This codes for CASSQALGQARILSTGELFF. The gene calls are TRBV4-3 and TRBJ2-2; 8 bases fit TRBD1. Germline CDR1 and CDR2: LGHNA and YSLEER. Trimming at V came to 1 base and at J to 4 bases, leaving 17 bases not matched to a gene. This CDR3 is built from 20 residues.

The chain has TRBV12-3 or TRBV12-4 and TRBJ1-2, with TRBD1 identical over 9 bases. CDR3 size: 13 residues. J lost 8 bases, V lost 7 bases, and 8 bases had no gene match. The CDR3 sequence: CASILQGALGYTF. In nucleotides, the CDR3 is TGTGCCAGCATTCTACAGGGGGCACTCGGCTACACCTTC.

This CDR3 is CASSLGHFANTGELFF. DNA for the CDR3: TGTGCCAGCAGCTTGGGACACTTCGCGAACACCGGGGAGCTGTTTTTT. The J gene is TRBJ2-2, the V gene TRBV5-8; D is ambiguous. The V gene lost 0 bases and the J gene lost 0 bases, with 9 bases spanning the gap. The CDR3 totals 16 residues. CDR1 and CDR2 from the germline V gene are SGHTS and YDEGEE.

The sample holds many counts of this clonotype. CDR3 amino acids: CASSLDVGLAGNTGELFF. The CDR3 DNA follows: TGTGCCAGCAGCTTAGATGTCGGACTAGCGGGTAACACCGGGGAGCTGTTTTTT. The rearrangement joins TRBV11-2 to TRBJ2-2; 11 nucleotides match TRBD2. Germline V gene lookup returns CDR1 SGHAT and CDR2 FQNNGV. This CDR3 is 18 amino acids long. V dropped 0 bases and J dropped 2; count of bases not matched to a gene: 5.

Many counts were recorded for this clonotype. The chain links TRBV7-2 to TRBJ2-7; D is unclear. The V gene's germline CDR1 is SGHTA and CDR2 FQGNSA. V gave up 1 base and J gave up 2 bases, with 12 bases separating them. The CDR3 extends over 15 amino acids. CDR3 DNA: TGTGCCAGCAGCTTAGTGGGCAGATTGACCTACGAGCAGTACTTC. Translating it yields CASSLVGRLTYEQYF.

The gene calls are TRBV18 and TRBJ2-3; TRBD1 might be the D (5 bases). The CDR3 loop spans 15 amino acids. Per germline, CDR1 KGHSH and CDR2 LQKENI. Trimming cost V 3 bases and J 4 bases, with 14 bases left between them. Written as DNA, the CDR3 is TGTGCCAGCTCACCGCGGTCATTGACAGCAGATACGCAGTATTTT. Protein: CASSPRSLTADTQYF.

V and J are TRBV15 and TRBJ2-1; D is perhaps TRBD2 (5 bases). This CDR3 region has 16 residues. V was shortened by 3 bases and J by 3 bases, with 15 bases between the two germline ends. Per germline, CDR1 LNHNV and CDR2 YYDKDF (reference sequence). The CDR3: CATSSAMRVGYNEQFF. The CDR3 bases are TGTGCCACCAGCAGTGCAATGAGGGTCGGCTACAATGAGCAGTTCTTC. Variable domain in full (rest from reference TRBV15 and TRBJ2-1): DAMVIQNPRYQVTQFGKPVTLSCSQTLNHNVMYWYQQKSSQAPKLLFHYYDKDFNNEADTPDNFQSRRPNTSFCFLDIRSPGLGDTAMYLCATSSAMRVGYNEQFFGPGTRLTVL.

In its sample, this clonotype was seen a few times. The V call is TRBV5-6, the J call TRBJ1-4; D not resolved. Germline lookup yields CDR1 SGHDT and CDR2 YYEEEE. Trimming shortened V by 2 bases and J by 0 bases, and 14 bases separated the two germline ends. The CDR3 spans 17 residues. The CDR3 coding sequence is TGTGCCAGCAGCTTAATGGAACAAAGTGCAACTAATGAAAAACTGTTTTTT. It yields the protein CASSLMEQSATNEKLFF.

The V and J genes are TRBV5-4 and TRBJ2-7; 7 positions agree with TRBD2. Germline values: CDR1 SGHNT, CDR2 YYREEE (reference sequence). The CDR3 totals 14 residues. The trim removed 3 bases at V and 3 bases at J, leaving 6 bases unmatched. CDR3 sequence (DNA): TGTGCCAGCAGCTGGGCCGGGACTAACTACGAGCAGTACTTC. This encodes CASSWAGTNYEQYF. Full variable domain (outside the CDR3, taken from reference TRBV5-4 and TRBJ2-7): ETGVTQSPTHLIKTRGQQVTLRCSSQSGHNTVSWYQQALGQGPQFIFQYYREEENGRGNFPPRFSGLQFPNYSSELNVNALELDDSALYLCASSWAGTNYEQYFGPGTRLTVT.

Comment on this clonotype: One junction end disagrees with the germline gene, perhaps due to a read error. The CDR3 loop reads CASRLVTVNTEACF. CDR3 nucleotides: TGTGCCAGCAGATTAGTAACGGTGAACACTGAAGCTTGCTTT. This chain uses TRBV7-2 with TRBJ1-1; D not certain. The CDR3 is made up of 14 amino acids. Germline-derived CDR1 and CDR2 are SGHTA and FQGNSA.

Concerning this clonotype: A read error may account for a junction end that differs from germline. This chain joins TRBV6-8 and TRBJ1-2, with a tentative D call TRBD1 (5 bases). Germline V gives CDR1 MNHGY, CDR2 SAAAGT. The CDR3 length is 13 residues. The CDR3 nucleotides read TGTGCCATCAGTTACCGGGACGCTGGAGGCTACACCTTC. Protein product: CAISYRDAGGYTF.

Comment on this clonotype: Because the CDR3 is missing its conserved closing phenylalanine or tryptophan, this is likely a read error. The J gene is TRBJ1-1, the V gene TRBV5-5; perhaps TRBD1 as D (6 bases). V was cut by 4 bases and J by 5 bases, with 15 bases left in between. CDR1 is SGHKS and CDR2 is YYEKEE in the germline V gene (reference sequence). The CDR3 runs 14 residues. DNA of the CDR3: TGTGCCAGCAGCCCTCCGACAGGAGGTACTGAAGCTTTCTTG. It encodes CASSPPTGGTEAFL.

The chain combines TRBV14 with TRBJ2-3, with 8 positions matching TRBD2. Looked up from germline, CDR1 is SGHDN and CDR2 is FVKESK. V gave up 0 bases and J gave up 8 bases; unmatched junction bases: 22. The CDR3 is 20 residues long. The CDR3 DNA reads TGTGCCAGCAGCCAAGATTCCCGTCCAGCGGGGGTCCGTTCTCATCCTACGCAGTATTTT. Protein: CASSQDSRPAGVRSHPTQYF.

Comments on this clonotype: This may stem from a read error, because a much larger clone lies one nucleotide away. The chain employs TRBV11-2 and TRBJ1-6, with D possibly being TRBD1 (6 bases). Germline V gives CDR1 SGHAT, CDR2 FQNNGV. This CDR3 is built from 18 residues. For the CDR3, the DNA is TGTGCCAGCAGCTTAACCGGGACATTTAGCTCCTATAATTCACCCCTCAACTTT. It is translated as CASSLTGTFSSYNSPLNF.

This clonotype was picked up a small number of times. The V gene is TRBV7-6, the J gene TRBJ1-5; 9 bases are shared with TRBD1. After removal of 5 bases from V and 6 bases from J, the junction contained 5 bases not matched to a gene. CDR1 is SGHVS, CDR2 FNYEAQ, per germline. This CDR3 comprises 14 residues. The chain's CDR3 is CASSTTGGSQPQHF. The CDR3 DNA follows: TGTGCCAGCAGCACCACAGGGGGCAGTCAGCCCCAGCATTTT.

The CDR3 loop reads CASSFQDGYNEKLFF. DNA of the CDR3: TGTGCCAGCAGTTTCCAGGACGGCTATAATGAAAAACTGTTTTTT. The chain uses TRBV6-2 or TRBV6-3 and TRBJ1-4; D is uncertain. V shed 4 bases and J shed 4 bases, with 13 bases lying between them. Germline V CDR1 and CDR2: MNHEY, SVGEGT. This CDR3 contains 15 residues.

In regard to this clonotype: As the CDR3 is not closed by the conserved phenylalanine or tryptophan, this likely results from a read error. Here the CDR3 DNA reads TGTGCCAGCAGCTTAGAACTACTCGAGGCGGAGCAGTACTTA. Its translation: CASSLELLEAEQYL. This chain connects TRBV11-2 to TRBJ2-7; no definite D call. The V gene lost 0 bases and the J gene lost 7 bases, with 13 bases spanning the gap. Germline CDR1 and CDR2: SGHAT and FQNNGV. This CDR3 has 14 amino acids.

This clonotype was counted between two and nine times. The V call is TRBV6-1, the J call TRBJ1-2; D remains ambiguous. Trimming cost V 7 bases and J 4 bases, with 10 bases left between them. The V gene's germline CDR1 is MNHNS and CDR2 SASEGT. The CDR3 contains 12 residues. In DNA, the CDR3 is TGTGCCAGCACCCGGAGCTCCTATGGCTACACCTTC. Translated: CASTRSSYGYTF.

The table lists this clonotype with a few counts. The chain is built from TRBV6-2 or TRBV6-3 and TRBJ2-1, with D possibly matching TRBD1 (6 bases). The germline V gene has CDR1 MNHEY and CDR2 SVGEGT. The CDR3 spans 15 residues. V lost 6 bases and J 2 bases, leaving 14 bases between the germline ends. CDR3: CASRGPGVPYNEQFF. CDR3 nucleotide sequence: TGTGCCAGCAGGGGGCCAGGGGTTCCCTACAATGAGCAGTTCTTC.

This chain's CDR3 is CASWDGYVSTDTQYF. CDR3 DNA: TGTGCCAGCTGGGACGGATATGTAAGCACAGATACGCAGTATTTT. The V call is TRBV7-8, the J call TRBJ2-3, with D perhaps assigned TRBD1 or TRBD2 (5 bases each). The germline V gene has CDR1 SGHVS and CDR2 FQNEAQ. The CDR3 consists of 15 residues. V dropped 8 bases and J dropped 0 bases, with 15 bases sitting between them.

Many counts were recorded for this clonotype. V gene TRBV7-8 combines with J gene TRBJ2-2, with TRBD1 identical over 9 bases. Germline assignment: CDR1 SGHVS and CDR2 FQNEAQ. V lost 2 bases and J lost 5; bases outside the gene matches: 15. The CDR3 extends over 19 amino acids. The CDR3 sequence is CASSLFSGQGERVTGELFF. The CDR3 DNA sequence: TGTGCCAGCAGCTTATTTTCGGGACAGGGAGAGCGGGTTACCGGGGAGCTGTTTTTT. The entire variable domain, with the rest obtained from reference TRBV7-8 and TRBJ2-2, is as follows: GAGVSQSPRYKVAKRGQDVALRCDPISGHVSLFWYQQALGQGPEFLTYFQNEAQLDKSGLPSDRFFAERPEGSVSTLKIQRTQQEDSAVYLCASSLFSGQGERVTGELFFGEGSRLTVL.

Details on this clonotype: One end of the junction is discordant with germline, which a read error may explain. The genes are TRBV7-3 and TRBJ2-7; no definite D call. Germline V gene data show CDR1 as SGHTA and CDR2 as FQGTGA. The CDR3 is 17 residues long. CDR3 DNA sequence: TGTGCCAGCAGCTCGCGCCCTCCAGAGGTGGGTACCTACGCGCAGTACTTC. Its translation is CASSSRPPEVGTYAQYF.

As concerns this clonotype: This may arise from a read error, as a much more abundant clone is one base away. The chain joins TRBV7-2 to TRBJ1-2; 7 bases agree with TRBD1. The junction had 6 bases not matched to a gene; V was cut back by 2 bases and J by 6 bases. Germline V gives CDR1 SGHTA, CDR2 FQGNSA. This CDR3 has 14 residues. CDR3 sequence reads: CASSLPRDSDGYTF. DNA of the CDR3: TGTGCCAGCAGCTTACCCCGGGACAGCGATGGCTACACCTTC.

There are a few counts of this clonotype. The V call is TRBV19, the J call TRBJ2-6, with D maybe TRBD1 (6 bases). The germline gives CDR1 LNHDA, CDR2 SQIVND (reference sequence). The V gene lost 4 bases and the J gene lost 4 bases, with 14 bases spanning the gap. This CDR3 comprises 16 residues. The CDR3 bases are TGTGCCAGTAGTACACCAACAGGGTCCGGGGCCAACGTCCTGACTTTC. Residues: CASSTPTGSGANVLTF. The full variable domain, with the rest looked up from reference TRBV19 and TRBJ2-6, is DGGITQSPKYLFRKEGQNVTLSCEQNLNHDAMYWYRQDPGQGLRLIYYSQIVNDFQKGDIAEGYSVSREKKESFPLTVTSAQKNPTAFYLCASSTPTGSGANVLTFGAGSRLTVL.

Details on this clonotype: A read error is possible here, since a much larger clone lies one base away. Here the CDR3 omits its conserved ending phenylalanine or tryptophan, so a read error is the likely source. V usage is TRBV14 and J usage is TRBJ1-6, with D uncertain. The CDR3 has 15 residues. Between the trimmed V and J ends, which lost 5 bases and 3 bases, there was a span of 11 bases. Germline lookup yields CDR1 SGHDN and CDR2 FVKESK. CDR3 region: CASSSQHSYNSPLHL. Here the CDR3 DNA reads TGTGCCAGCAGCTCACAGCACAGCTATAATTCACCCCTCCACTTG.

Only a few counts were recorded for this clonotype. The chain links TRBV6-1 to TRBJ1-5; D might be TRBD1 (5 bases). The CDR3 consists of 15 residues. The V end lost 3 bases, the J end lost 4 bases, and 13 bases lay between the germline ends. Looked up from germline, CDR1 is MNHNS and CDR2 is SASEGT. CDR3 region: CASSEVGAFNQPQHF. CDR3 bases: TGTGCCAGCAGTGAGGTAGGGGCCTTTAATCAGCCCCAGCATTTT.

The rearrangement links TRBV4-1 to TRBJ2-3; D might be TRBD2 (5 bases). The ends were cut back, 5 bases at V and 4 bases at J, with 16 bases in the middle. Per germline, CDR1 MGHRA and CDR2 YSYEKL. The CDR3 runs 15 residues. CDR3 loop: CASSEAPEVSDTQYF. DNA for the CDR3: TGCGCCAGCAGCGAAGCCCCGGAGGTATCAGATACGCAGTATTTT.

This clonotype showed up many times. The rearrangement links TRBV7-4 to TRBJ1-4; D gene unclear. There are 17 residues in the CDR3. Trimming took off 2 bases at V and 0 bases at J, with 13 bases between the two ends. The germline gives CDR1 SGHVT, CDR2 SQSDAQ. DNA of the CDR3: TGTGCCAGCAGCTTAACCGGCCCACCTGCAACTAATGAAAAACTGTTTTTT. Its protein is CASSLTGPPATNEKLFF.